Following are 26 T cell receptor beta chains from one sample sequenced in a study of monozygotic twins with inflammatory bowel disease. Each CDR3 protein gets one entry in TCRdb, which reprocessed the 5' RACE reads and gives no DNA. The specimen's table records approximately 400,000 distinct CDR3 sequences. Sequenced material: blood. The receptors stem from a human donor with ulcerative colitis or Crohn's disease, or a healthy co-twin of an affected twin (not recorded which).

The rearrangement uses TRBV18 and TRBJ2-5; no DNA is available, so the TRBD2 call from TCRdb remains unchecked. Germline V CDR1 and CDR2: KGHSH, LQKENI. The CDR3 runs to 15 residues. CDR3 loop: CASSPPSGVQETQYF.

The chain has TRBV12-3 or TRBV12-4 and TRBJ1-2; the D gene TCRdb calls, TRBD1, cannot be checked with no DNA. The CDR3 contains 12 residues. The CDR3 loop reads CASSRDTGGRTF.

This rearrangement joins TRBV4-1 to TRBJ2-7; the TRBD2 assignment by TCRdb is unverifiable without DNA. The CDR3 loop spans 17 amino acids. Per germline, CDR1 MGHRA and CDR2 YSYEKL. CDR3 loop: CASSQVEGLPFSYEQYF.

V gene TRBV4-1 combines with J gene TRBJ2-1; TCRdb picks TRBD2, but there is no DNA to check that call. CDR3 size: 15 residues. Germline CDR1 and CDR2: MGHRA and YSYEKL. The chain's CDR3 is CASSQDHGGAIEQFF.

The chain combines TRBV25-1 with TRBJ2-4; the TRBD2 assignment by TCRdb is unverifiable without DNA. The CDR3 spans 15 residues. The germline gives CDR1 MGHDK, CDR2 SYGVNS. CDR3: CASRLTFGGRNIQYF.

The V call is TRBV27, the J call TRBJ2-7. This CDR3 spans 15 amino acids. Germline V gene sequence: CDR1 MNHEY, CDR2 SMNVEV (reference sequence). The CDR3 here is CASSLIPDAAYEQYF.

The J gene is TRBJ2-2, the V gene TRBV4-3; TCRdb names TRBD2, which stays unverified in the absence of DNA. The CDR3 spans 17 residues. Germline V gene sequence: CDR1 LGHNA, CDR2 YSLEER. The CDR3 reads CASSQAEGLALSGELFF.

This rearrangement joins TRBV20-1 to TRBJ2-3. The CDR3 is 11 amino acids. The germline CDR1 and CDR2 sequences are DFQATT and SNEGSKA (reference sequence). CDR3 sequence reads: CSADRLDTQYF.

The rearrangement links TRBV5-1 to TRBJ2-5; lacking DNA, the TRBD1 call made by TCRdb goes unchecked. From germline, CDR1 is SGHRS and CDR2 YFSETQ. This CDR3 has 15 residues. CDR3 loop: CASSTGTVHQETQYF.

The chain is built from TRBV29-1 and TRBJ1-2. The CDR3 is 11 amino acids. Germline V gives CDR1 SQVTM, CDR2 ANQGSEA. The CDR3 sequence: CSARGPEGYTF.

The V and J genes are TRBV7-2 and TRBJ2-1; TCRdb's D call of TRBD1 is untestable without DNA. The V gene's germline CDR1 is SGHTA and CDR2 FQGNSA. The CDR3 has 17 residues. Here the CDR3 reads CASSPGRGREGYNEQFF.

The chain recombines TRBV12-3 or TRBV12-4 with TRBJ2-7; TCRdb's D gene call, TRBD1, goes unchecked for lack of DNA. CDR3 length: 13 amino acids. CDR3 sequence reads: CASSRTGAREQYF.

The chain couples TRBV5-1 to TRBJ2-3; TCRdb's D call, TRBD2, is unchecked because there is no DNA. The CDR3 has 12 residues. Germline V lookup: CDR1 SGHRS, CDR2 YFSETQ. CDR3 amino acids: CASSPSGDTQYF. The whole variable domain, remainder taken from reference TRBV5-1 and TRBJ2-3, is KAGVTQTPRYLIKTRGQQVTLSCSPISGHRSVSWYQQTPGQGLQFLFEYFSETQRNKGNFPGRFSGRQFSNSRSEMNVSTLELGDSALYLCASSPSGDTQYFGPGTRLTVL.

The rearrangement joins TRBV18 to TRBJ1-1. CDR1 KGHSH and CDR2 LQKENI come from the germline V gene. This CDR3 has 13 residues. The CDR3 protein is CASSPRMNTEAFF.

The chain combines TRBV5-1 with TRBJ2-5; without DNA, the TCRdb call of TRBD1 cannot be checked. Germline V gene data show CDR1 as SGHRS and CDR2 as YFSETQ. This CDR3 is 16 amino acids long. CDR3 amino acids: CASSLPRDSISETQYF.

CDR3: CASSRSGETQYF. This chain connects TRBV6-2 or TRBV6-3 to TRBJ2-5. Per germline, CDR1 MNHEY and CDR2 SVGEGT. The CDR3 spans 12 residues.

The chain links TRBV4-3 to TRBJ2-2; absent DNA, TCRdb's TRBD2 call cannot be checked. Per germline, CDR1 LGHNA and CDR2 YSLEER. There are 17 residues in the CDR3. CDR3 in amino acids: CASSQGPSGSALGELFF.

The V and J genes are TRBV5-1 and TRBJ2-1; the TRBD1 assignment by TCRdb is unverifiable without DNA. The CDR3 consists of 15 residues. Germline V gene lookup returns CDR1 SGHRS and CDR2 YFSETQ. The CDR3 reads CASSFSPGVYNEQFF.

The chain carries TRBV19 and TRBJ2-6; TCRdb designates TRBD1, a call that cannot be tested without DNA. The CDR3 runs to 16 residues. From germline, CDR1 is LNHDA and CDR2 SQIVND (reference sequence). This chain's CDR3 is CASSWTSLSGANVLTF. Filled out from reference TRBV19 and TRBJ2-6, the complete variable domain reads DGGITQSPKYLFRKEGQNVTLSCEQNLNHDAMYWYRQDPGQGLRLIYYSQIVNDFQKGDIAEGYSVSREKKESFPLTVTSAQKNPTAFYLCASSWTSLSGANVLTFGAGSRLTVL.

The chain carries TRBV11-3 and TRBJ2-1; TCRdb's D gene call, TRBD1, goes unchecked for lack of DNA. The CDR3 consists of 16 residues. CDR1 is SGHNT and CDR2 is YENEEA in the germline V gene. The CDR3 loop is CASSLGGAKGDSEQFF.

The genes are TRBV20-1 and TRBJ2-3; the TCRdb call, TRBD2, lacks DNA for checking. This CDR3 contains 15 residues. Germline values: CDR1 DFQATT, CDR2 SNEGSKA (reference sequence). The CDR3 loop is CSANPGRESTDTQYF.

This sequence joins TRBV12-3 or TRBV12-4 and TRBJ2-5; the TCRdb D gene call, TRBD1, has no DNA to confirm it. CDR3 length: 15 amino acids. This chain's CDR3 is CASSLFTGGGETQYF.

The J gene is TRBJ2-7, the V gene TRBV7-6. CDR3 length: 15 amino acids. Per germline, CDR1 SGHVS and CDR2 FNYEAQ. The chain's CDR3 is CASSPITGTSNEQYF.

This sequence joins TRBV19 and TRBJ1-1; TCRdb selects TRBD1, and the lack of DNA leaves this call unchecked. There are 13 residues in the CDR3. Germline V CDR1 and CDR2: LNHDA, SQIVND (reference sequence). CDR3: CASTGTVSPEAFF.

The chain joins TRBV7-2 to TRBJ2-7; lacking DNA, the TRBD2 call made by TCRdb goes unchecked. The CDR3 extends over 14 amino acids. CDR1 and CDR2 (germline): SGHTA, FQGNSA. The CDR3 sequence is CASSFSGRVDEQYF. Combining the CDR3 with reference TRBV7-2 and TRBJ2-7 gives the whole variable domain GAGVSQSPSNKVTEKGKDVELRCDPISGHTALYWYRQSLGQGLEFLIYFQGNSAPDKSGLPSDRFSAERTGGSVSTLTIQRTQQEDSAVYLCASSFSGRVDEQYFGPGTRLTVT.

The V call is TRBV20-1, the J call TRBJ1-1; the TRBD1 assignment by TCRdb is unverifiable without DNA. This CDR3 contains 14 residues. Germline V lookup: CDR1 DFQATT, CDR2 SNEGSKA (reference sequence). CDR3 sequence: CSARWTGPNTEAFF.